This T cell receptor beta chain was sequenced during a study of blood T cell repertoires in COVID-19. Study-level information: PBMCs, B-cell-depleted T cells, or T cells were the source of the cDNA or gDNA that made up the material.

This table comes from immunoSEQ multiplex PCR, and its TCRdb copy is limited to in-frame clones, with some not included. The sample includes roughly 110,000 clones, more than 70% of them seen just once. CDR1 SGHDN and CDR2 FVKESK come from the germline V gene. Trimming took off 2 bases at V and 3 bases at J, with 9 bases between the two ends. There are 14 residues in the CDR3. The clonotype was recovered from a man in his forties with active or convalescent COVID-19. This sequence joins TRBV14 and TRBJ2-3; D might be TRBD2 (6 bases). Material for sequencing was peripheral blood. Here the CDR3 reads CASSQWEETDTQYF. The CDR3 bases are TGTGCCAGCAGCCAATGGGAGGAGACAGATACGCAGTATTTT.